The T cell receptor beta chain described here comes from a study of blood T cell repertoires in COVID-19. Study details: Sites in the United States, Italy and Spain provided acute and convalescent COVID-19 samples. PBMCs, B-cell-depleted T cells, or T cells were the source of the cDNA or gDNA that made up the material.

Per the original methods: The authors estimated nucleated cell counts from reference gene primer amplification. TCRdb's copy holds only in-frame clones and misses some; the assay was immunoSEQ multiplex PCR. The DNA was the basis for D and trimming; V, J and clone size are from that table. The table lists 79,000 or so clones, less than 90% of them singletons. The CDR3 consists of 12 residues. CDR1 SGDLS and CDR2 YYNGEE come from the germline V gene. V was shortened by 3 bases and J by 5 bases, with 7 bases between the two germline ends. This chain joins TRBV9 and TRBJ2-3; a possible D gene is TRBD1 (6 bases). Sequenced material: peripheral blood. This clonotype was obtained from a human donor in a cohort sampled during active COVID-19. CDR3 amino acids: CASSEDRDTQYF. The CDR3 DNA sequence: TGTGCCAGCAGCGAGGACAGAGATACGCAGTATTTT.